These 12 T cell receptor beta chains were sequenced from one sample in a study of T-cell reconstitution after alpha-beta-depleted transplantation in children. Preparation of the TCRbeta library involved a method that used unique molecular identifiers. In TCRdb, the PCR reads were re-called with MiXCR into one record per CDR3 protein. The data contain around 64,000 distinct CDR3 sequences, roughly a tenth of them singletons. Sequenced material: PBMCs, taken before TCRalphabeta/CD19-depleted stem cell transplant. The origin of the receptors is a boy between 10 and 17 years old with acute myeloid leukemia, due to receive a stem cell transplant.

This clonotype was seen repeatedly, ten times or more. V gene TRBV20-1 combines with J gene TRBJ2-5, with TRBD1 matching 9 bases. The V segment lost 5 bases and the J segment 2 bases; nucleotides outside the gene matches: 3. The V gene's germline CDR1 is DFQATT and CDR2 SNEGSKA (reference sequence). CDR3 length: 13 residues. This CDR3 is CSAPGQGQETQYF. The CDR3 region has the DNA TGCAGTGCTCCAGGACAGGGGCAAGAGACCCAGTACTTC.

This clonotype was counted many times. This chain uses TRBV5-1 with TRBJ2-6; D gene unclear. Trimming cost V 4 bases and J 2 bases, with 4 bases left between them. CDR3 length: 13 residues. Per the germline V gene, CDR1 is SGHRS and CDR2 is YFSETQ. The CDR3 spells CASSQAGANVLTF. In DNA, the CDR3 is TGCGCCAGCAGCCAAGCTGGGGCCAACGTCCTGACTTTC.

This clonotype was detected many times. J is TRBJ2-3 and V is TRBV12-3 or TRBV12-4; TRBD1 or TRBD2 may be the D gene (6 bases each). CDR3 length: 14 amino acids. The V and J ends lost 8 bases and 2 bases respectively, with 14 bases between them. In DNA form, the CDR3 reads TGTGCCAGCCGACGGAGGGGGTCCACAGATACGCAGTATTTT. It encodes CASRRRGSTDTQYF.

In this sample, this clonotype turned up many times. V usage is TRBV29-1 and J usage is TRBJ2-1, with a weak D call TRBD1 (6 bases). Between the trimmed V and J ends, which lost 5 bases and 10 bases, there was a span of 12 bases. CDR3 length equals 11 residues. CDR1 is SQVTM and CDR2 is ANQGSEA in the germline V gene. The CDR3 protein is CSVLQGREQFF. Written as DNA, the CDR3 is TGCAGCGTTCTACAGGGACGGGAGCAGTTCTTC.

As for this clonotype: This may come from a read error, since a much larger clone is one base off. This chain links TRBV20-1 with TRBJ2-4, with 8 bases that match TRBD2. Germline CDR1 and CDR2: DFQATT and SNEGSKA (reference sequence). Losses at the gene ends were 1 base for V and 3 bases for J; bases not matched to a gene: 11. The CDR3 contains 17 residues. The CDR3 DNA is TGCAGTGCTAGAGTGGCGGGGGGTCCCGAAGACAAAAACATTCAGTACTTC. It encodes CSARVAGGPEDKNIQYF.

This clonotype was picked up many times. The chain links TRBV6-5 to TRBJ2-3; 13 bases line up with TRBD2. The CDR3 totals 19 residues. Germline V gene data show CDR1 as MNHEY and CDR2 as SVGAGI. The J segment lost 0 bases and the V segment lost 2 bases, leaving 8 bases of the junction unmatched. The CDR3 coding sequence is TGTGCCAGCAGTTACACGGGGACTAGCGGGATTACTAGCACAGATACGCAGTATTTT. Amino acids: CASSYTGTSGITSTDTQYF.

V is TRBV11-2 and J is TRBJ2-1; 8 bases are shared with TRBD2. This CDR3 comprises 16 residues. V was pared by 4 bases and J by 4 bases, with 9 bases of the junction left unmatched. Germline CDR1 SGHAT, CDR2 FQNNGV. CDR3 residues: CASSSLSGGPYNEQFF. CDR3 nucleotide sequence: TGTGCCAGCAGCTCGTTAAGCGGGGGACCATACAATGAGCAGTTCTTC.

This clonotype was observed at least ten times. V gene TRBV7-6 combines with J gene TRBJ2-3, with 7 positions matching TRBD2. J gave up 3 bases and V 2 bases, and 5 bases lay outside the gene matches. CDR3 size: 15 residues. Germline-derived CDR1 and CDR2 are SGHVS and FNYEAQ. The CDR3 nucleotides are TGTGCCAGCAGCTTAAGGCCTAGCGGAACAGATACGCAGTATTTT. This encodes CASSLRPSGTDTQYF.

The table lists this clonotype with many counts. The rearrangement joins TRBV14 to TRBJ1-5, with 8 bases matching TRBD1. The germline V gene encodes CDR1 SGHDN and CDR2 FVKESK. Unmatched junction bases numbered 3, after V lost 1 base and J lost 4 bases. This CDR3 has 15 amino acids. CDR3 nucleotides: TGTGCCAGCAGCCAAGGGACAGGGAGGAATCAGCCCCAGCATTTT. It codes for CASSQGTGRNQPQHF.

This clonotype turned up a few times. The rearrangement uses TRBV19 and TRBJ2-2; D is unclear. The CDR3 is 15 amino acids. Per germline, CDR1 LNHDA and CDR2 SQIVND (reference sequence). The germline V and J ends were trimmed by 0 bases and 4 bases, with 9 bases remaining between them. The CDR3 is CASSIEAIRTGELFF. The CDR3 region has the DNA TGTGCCAGTAGTATAGAAGCGATTCGCACCGGGGAGCTGTTTTTT.

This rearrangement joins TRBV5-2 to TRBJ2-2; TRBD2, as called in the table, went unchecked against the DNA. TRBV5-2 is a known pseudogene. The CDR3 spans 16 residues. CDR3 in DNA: TGTGCCATGGGCCCCGGACTAGCCTACTACACCGGGGAGCTGTTTTTT. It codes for CAMGPGLAYYTGELFF.

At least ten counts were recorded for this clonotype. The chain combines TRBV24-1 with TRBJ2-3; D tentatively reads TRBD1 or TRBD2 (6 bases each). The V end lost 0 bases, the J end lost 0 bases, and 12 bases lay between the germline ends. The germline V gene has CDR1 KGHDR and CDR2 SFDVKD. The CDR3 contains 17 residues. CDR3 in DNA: TGTGCCACCAGTGATTTGCGGCGGGACACAAGCACAGATACGCAGTATTTT. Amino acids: CATSDLRRDTSTDTQYF.